This record covers a single T cell receptor beta chain. This specimen comes from a study of blood T cells in healthy people across ages. Germline V CDR1 and CDR2: MNHEY, SVGAGI. J gave up 8 bases and V 0 bases, and 4 bases lay outside the gene matches. CDR3 length: 14 amino acids. The use of a sample-barcoded 5' primer and a J-beta primer mix characterized a second PCR of roughly 6 to 11 cycles. A 12-random-nucleotide template-switch adaptor tagged each cDNA molecule. TCRdb recomputed calls from the 5' RACE reads with MiXCR, one row per CDR3 protein. The repertoire holds about 510,000 distinct CDR3 sequences, with about 29% as singletons. The data were also submitted as part of a second study, on T cells of mothers and their children. That study adds: In the second PCR, M1S primer introduced barcodes and 2-4 random bases. Sequencing returned over 8 million TCR beta CDR3 reads per mother and about 2.9 million per child.

The V gene is TRBV6-5, the J gene TRBJ1-1, with 9 bases identical to TRBD1. The TCR sequence derives from a boy aged 2 to 10 in good health. Sequencing was performed on blood. CDR3 DNA sequence: TGTGCCAGCAGTTACTCTTTCGGGACAGGGGAAGCTTTCTTT. It encodes CASSYSFGTGEAFF.